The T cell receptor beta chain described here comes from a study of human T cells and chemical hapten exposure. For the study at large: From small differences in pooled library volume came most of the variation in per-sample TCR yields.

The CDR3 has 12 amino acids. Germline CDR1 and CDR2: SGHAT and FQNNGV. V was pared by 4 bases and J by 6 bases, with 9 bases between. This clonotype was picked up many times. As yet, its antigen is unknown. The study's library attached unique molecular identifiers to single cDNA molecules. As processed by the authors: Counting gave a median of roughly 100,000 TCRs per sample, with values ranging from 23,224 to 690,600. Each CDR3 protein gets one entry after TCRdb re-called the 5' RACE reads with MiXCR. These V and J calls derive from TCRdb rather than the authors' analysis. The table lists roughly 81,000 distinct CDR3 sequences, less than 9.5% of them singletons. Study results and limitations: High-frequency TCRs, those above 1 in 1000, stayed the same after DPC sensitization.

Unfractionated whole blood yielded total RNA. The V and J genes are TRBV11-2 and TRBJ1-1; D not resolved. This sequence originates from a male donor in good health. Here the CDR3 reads CASSSNGAEAFF. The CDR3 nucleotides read TGTGCCAGCAGCTCAAACGGAGCTGAAGCTTTCTTT. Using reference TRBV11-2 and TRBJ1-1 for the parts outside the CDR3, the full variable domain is EAGVAQSPRYKIIEKRQSVAFWCNPISGHATLYWYQQILGQGPKLLIQFQNNGVVDDSQLPKDRFSAERLKGVDSTLKIQPAKLEDSAVYLCASSSNGAEAFFGQGTRLTVV.